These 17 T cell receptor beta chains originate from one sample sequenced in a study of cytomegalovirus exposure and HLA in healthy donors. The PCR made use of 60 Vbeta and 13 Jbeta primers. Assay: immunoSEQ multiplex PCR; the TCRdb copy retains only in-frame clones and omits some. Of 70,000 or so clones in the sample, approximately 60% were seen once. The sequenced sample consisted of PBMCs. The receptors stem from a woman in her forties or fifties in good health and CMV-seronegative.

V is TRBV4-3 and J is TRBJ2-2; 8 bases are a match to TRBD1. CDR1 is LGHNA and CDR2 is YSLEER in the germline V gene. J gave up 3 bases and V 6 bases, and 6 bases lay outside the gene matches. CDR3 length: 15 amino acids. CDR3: CASRPGQGYTGELFF. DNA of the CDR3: TGCGCCAGCAGGCCAGGACAGGGCTACACCGGGGAGCTGTTTTTT.

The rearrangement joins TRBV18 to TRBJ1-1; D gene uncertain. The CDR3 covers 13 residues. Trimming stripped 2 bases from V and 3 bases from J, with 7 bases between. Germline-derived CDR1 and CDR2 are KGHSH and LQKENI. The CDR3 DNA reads TGTGCCAGCTCACCAAGGCGGGACACTGAAGCTTTCTTT. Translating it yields CASSPRRDTEAFF.

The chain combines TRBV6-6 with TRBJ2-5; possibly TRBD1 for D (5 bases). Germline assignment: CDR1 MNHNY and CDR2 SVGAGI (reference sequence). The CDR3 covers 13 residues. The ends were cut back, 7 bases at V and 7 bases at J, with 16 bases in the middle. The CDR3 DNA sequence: TGTGCCAGCAATCAAGTGGGGCTGGGGACCCAGTACTTC. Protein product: CASNQVGLGTQYF.

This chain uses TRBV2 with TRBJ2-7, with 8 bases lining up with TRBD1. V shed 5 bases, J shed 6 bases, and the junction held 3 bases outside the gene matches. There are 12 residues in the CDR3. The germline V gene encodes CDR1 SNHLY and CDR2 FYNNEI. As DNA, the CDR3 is TGTGCCAGCAGTTTACAGGGGGGCGAGCAGTACTTC. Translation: CASSLQGGEQYF.

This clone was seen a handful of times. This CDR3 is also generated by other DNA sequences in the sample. The CDR3 spells CASSLDSNQPQHF. DNA for the CDR3: TGTGCCAGCAGCCTAGATAGCAATCAGCCCCAGCATTTT. This chain joins TRBV5-4 and TRBJ1-5, with no clear D. CDR3 length: 13 amino acids. Trimming removed 4 bases from V and 0 bases from J, with 5 bases in between. From germline, CDR1 is SGHNT and CDR2 YYREEE (reference sequence).

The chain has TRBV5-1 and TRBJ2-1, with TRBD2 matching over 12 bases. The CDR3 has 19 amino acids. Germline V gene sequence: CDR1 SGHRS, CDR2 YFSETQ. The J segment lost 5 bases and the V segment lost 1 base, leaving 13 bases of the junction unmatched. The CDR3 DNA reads TGCGCCAGCAGCTTGTTTGCTGCGACTAGCGGGAGAATTCACAATGAGCAGTTCTTC. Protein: CASSLFAATSGRIHNEQFF.

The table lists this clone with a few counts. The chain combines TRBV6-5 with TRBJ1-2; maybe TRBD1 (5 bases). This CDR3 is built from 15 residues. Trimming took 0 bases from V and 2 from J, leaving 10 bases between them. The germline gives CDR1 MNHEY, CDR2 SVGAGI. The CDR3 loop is CASSYSGRGNYGYTF. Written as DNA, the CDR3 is TGTGCCAGCAGTTACTCGGGGCGGGGGAACTATGGCTACACCTTC.

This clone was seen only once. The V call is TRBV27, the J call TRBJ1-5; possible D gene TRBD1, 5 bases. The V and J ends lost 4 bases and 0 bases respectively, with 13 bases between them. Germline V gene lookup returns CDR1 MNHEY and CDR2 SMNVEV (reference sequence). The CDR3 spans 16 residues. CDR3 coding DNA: TGTGCCAGCAGTTCCCTCGCAGGGTATAGCAATCAGCCCCAGCATTTT. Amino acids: CASSSLAGYSNQPQHF.

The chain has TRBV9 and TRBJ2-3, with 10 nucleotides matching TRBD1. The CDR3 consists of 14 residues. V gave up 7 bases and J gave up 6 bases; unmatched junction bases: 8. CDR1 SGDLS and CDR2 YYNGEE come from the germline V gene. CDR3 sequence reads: CASDRGPPGDTQYF. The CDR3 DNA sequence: TGTGCCAGCGACAGGGGGCCTCCGGGGGATACGCAGTATTTT.

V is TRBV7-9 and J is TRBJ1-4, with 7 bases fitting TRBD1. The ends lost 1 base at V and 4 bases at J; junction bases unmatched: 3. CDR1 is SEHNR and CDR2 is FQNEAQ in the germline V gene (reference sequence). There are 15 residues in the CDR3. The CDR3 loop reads CASSLGGTVNEKLFF. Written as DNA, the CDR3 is TGTGCCAGCAGCTTAGGAGGGACAGTTAATGAAAAACTGTTTTTT. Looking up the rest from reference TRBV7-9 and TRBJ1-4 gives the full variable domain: DTGVSQNPRHKITKRGQNVTFRCDPISEHNRLYWYRQTLGQGPEFLTYFQNEAQLEKSRLLSDRFSAERPKGSFSTLEIQRTEQGDSAMYLCASSLGGTVNEKLFFGSGTQLSVL.

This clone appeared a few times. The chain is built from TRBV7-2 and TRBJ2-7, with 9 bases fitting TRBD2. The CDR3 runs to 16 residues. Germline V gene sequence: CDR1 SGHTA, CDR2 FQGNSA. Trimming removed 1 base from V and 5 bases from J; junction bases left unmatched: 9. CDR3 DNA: TGTGCCAGCAGCTTAGACCTTAGCGGGAGTGGGCACGAGCAGTACTTC. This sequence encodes CASSLDLSGSGHEQYF.

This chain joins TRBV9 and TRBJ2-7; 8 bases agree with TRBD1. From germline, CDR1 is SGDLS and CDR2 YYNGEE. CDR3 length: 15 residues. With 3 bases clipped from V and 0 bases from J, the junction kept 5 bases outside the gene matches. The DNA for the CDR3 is TGTGCCAGCAGCGCCGGGACAGGAGTCTCCTACGAGCAGTACTTC. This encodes CASSAGTGVSYEQYF.

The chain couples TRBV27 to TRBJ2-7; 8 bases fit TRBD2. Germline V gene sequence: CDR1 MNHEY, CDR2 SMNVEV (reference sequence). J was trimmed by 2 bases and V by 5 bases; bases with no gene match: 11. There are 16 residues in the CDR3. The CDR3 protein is CASSPVLAGGPYEQYF. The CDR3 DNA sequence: TGTGCCAGCAGTCCAGTCTTGGCGGGAGGACCCTACGAGCAGTACTTC.

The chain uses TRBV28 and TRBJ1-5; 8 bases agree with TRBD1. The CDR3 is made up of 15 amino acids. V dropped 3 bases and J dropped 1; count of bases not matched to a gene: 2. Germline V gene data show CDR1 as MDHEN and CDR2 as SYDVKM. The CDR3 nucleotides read TGTGCCAGCAGTTTGCAGGGGGCCAGCAATCAGCCCCAGCATTTT. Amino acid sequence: CASSLQGASNQPQHF.

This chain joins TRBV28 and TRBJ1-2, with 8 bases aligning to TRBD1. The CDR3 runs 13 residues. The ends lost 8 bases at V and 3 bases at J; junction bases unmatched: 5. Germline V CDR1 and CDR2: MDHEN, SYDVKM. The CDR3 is CASSIRGHYGYTF. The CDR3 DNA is TGTGCCAGCTCTATCAGGGGGCACTATGGCTACACCTTC.

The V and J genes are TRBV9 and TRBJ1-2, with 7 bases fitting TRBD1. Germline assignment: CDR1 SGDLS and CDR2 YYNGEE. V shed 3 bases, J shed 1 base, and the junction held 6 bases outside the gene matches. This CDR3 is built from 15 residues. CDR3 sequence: CASSARQGFNYGYTF. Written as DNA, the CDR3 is TGTGCCAGCAGCGCGAGACAGGGCTTTAACTATGGCTACACCTTC.

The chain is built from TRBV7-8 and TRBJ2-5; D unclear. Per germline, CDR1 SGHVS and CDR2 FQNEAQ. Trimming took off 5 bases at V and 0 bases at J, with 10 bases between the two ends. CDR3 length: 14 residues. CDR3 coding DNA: TGTGCCAGCAGCCTAGAGAGTTACCAAGAGACCCAGTACTTC. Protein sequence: CASSLESYQETQYF.